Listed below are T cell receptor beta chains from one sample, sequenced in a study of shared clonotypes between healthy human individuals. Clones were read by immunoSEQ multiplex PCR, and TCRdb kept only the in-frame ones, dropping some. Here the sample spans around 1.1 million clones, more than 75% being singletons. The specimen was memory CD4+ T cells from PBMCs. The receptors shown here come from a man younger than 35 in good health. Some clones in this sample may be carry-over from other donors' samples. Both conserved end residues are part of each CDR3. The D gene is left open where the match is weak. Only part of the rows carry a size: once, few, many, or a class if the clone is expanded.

CASSRGQGKGNEQFF TGTGCCAGCAGCAGAGGACAGGGGAAAGGGAATGAGCAGTTCTTC TRBV11-3 TRBD1 - 15 TRBJ2-1
CASSLYGNSNTGELFF TGTGCCAGCAGCTTATACGGTAACTCGAACACCGGGGAGCTGTTTTTT TRBV7-2 - - 16 TRBJ2-2
CASSFLAGDTGELFF TGTGCCAGCAGCTTTCTAGCGGGAGACACCGGGGAGCTGTTTTTT TRBV7-2 TRBD2 - 15 TRBJ2-2
CASSPGWETNEQYF TGCGCCAGCAGCCCGGGGTGGGAAACCAACGAGCAGTACTTC TRBV5-1 - - 14 TRBJ2-7
CSVELTVNTEAFF TGCAGCGTTGAACTGACAGTGAACACTGAAGCTTTCTTT TRBV29-1 - few 13 TRBJ1-1
CASSPRQGTYEQYF TGTGCCAGCAGCCCGCGGCAGGGGACCTACGAGCAGTACTTC TRBV7-3 - - 14 TRBJ2-7
CASSVQVGQETQYF TGTGCCAGCAGCGTACAGGTGGGGCAAGAGACCCAGTACTTC TRBV9 - - 14 TRBJ2-5
CASSLGGATNEKLFF TGTGCCAGCAGTTTAGGGGGCGCAACTAATGAAAAACTGTTTTTT TRBV28 - few 15 TRBJ1-4
CASSTPMGQETQYF TGTGCCAGCAGCACCCCGATGGGGCAAGAGACCCAGTACTTC TRBV5-4 - - 14 TRBJ2-5
CASSVGAWDTEAFF TGTGCCAGCAGCGTGGGTGCTTGGGACACTGAAGCTTTCTTT TRBV9 - - 14 TRBJ1-1